Listed here are 23 T cell receptor beta chains from one sample, sequenced in a study of T cells of healthy individuals. From the 5' RACE reads, TCRdb called clonotypes with MiXCR, one entry per CDR3 protein. Among 53,000 or so distinct CDR3 sequences, 14% to 15% were seen once, and the ten largest hold roughly 16%. The receptor source for this set is a human donor in good health.

This clonotype has a handful of counts. The chain combines TRBV12-3 or TRBV12-4 with TRBJ2-7; TRBD1 matches at 9 bases. V shed 7 bases and J 6 bases; nucleotides not matched to a gene: 19. This CDR3 has 17 residues. CDR3 DNA: TGTGCCAGCACCCTAACCCCCGTGGGACAGGGTGGCCGCGAGCAGTACTTC. Protein sequence: CASTLTPVGQGGREQYF.

There are many counts of this clonotype. CDR3 sequence (DNA): TGTGCCAGCAGCTTAACTGGGCCCGAGGCGCAGTATTTT. This translates into CASSLTGPEAQYF. The rearrangement joins TRBV7-3 to TRBJ2-3; unclear D gene. The CDR3 length is 13 residues. Germline assignment: CDR1 SGHTA and CDR2 FQGTGA. The V end was cut by 0 bases, the J end by 10 bases, with 11 bases between.

This clonotype was detected only a few times. The chain combines TRBV12-3 or TRBV12-4 with TRBJ2-3, with D tentatively TRBD1 (6 bases). Deletions cut 3 bases from V and 4 bases from J, with 11 bases between. This CDR3 is 14 amino acids long. CDR3 DNA sequence: TGTGCCAGCAGTTTCAGGGGACGGGCAGATACGCAGTATTTT. Translation: CASSFRGRADTQYF.

This clonotype was observed many times. The V gene is TRBV7-2, the J gene TRBJ2-7, with 11 bases identical to TRBD2. The CDR3 length is 14 residues. With V trimmed by 3 bases and J by 2 bases, 0 bases remained unmatched. The germline V gene has CDR1 SGHTA and CDR2 FQGNSA. DNA for the CDR3: TGTGCCAGCAGCTTGACTAGCGGGGCCTACGAGCAGTACTTC. This translates into CASSLTSGAYEQYF. Using reference TRBV7-2 and TRBJ2-7 for the parts outside the CDR3, the full variable domain is GAGVSQSPSNKVTEKGKDVELRCDPISGHTALYWYRQSLGQGLEFLIYFQGNSAPDKSGLPSDRFSAERTGGSVSTLTIQRTQQEDSAVYLCASSLTSGAYEQYFGPGTRLTVT.

This clonotype was seen a few times. The rearrangement joins TRBV3-1 to TRBJ1-6; D gene ambiguous. Germline V gene data show CDR1 as LGHDT and CDR2 as YNNKEL (reference sequence). Trimming removed 3 bases at V and 3 bases at J, with 6 bases between. The CDR3 sequence is 14 residues long. CDR3: CASSHNYYNSPLHF. DNA of the CDR3: TGTGCCAGCAGCCACAATTACTATAATTCACCCCTCCACTTT.

This chain links TRBV24-1 with TRBJ2-3; D is possibly TRBD1 (6 bases). V lost 2 bases, J lost 0 bases, and 11 bases lay in between. The germline V gene has CDR1 KGHDR and CDR2 SFDVKD. The CDR3 sequence is 16 residues long. The CDR3 DNA sequence: TGTGCCACCAGTGATTCCCGGACAGCTAGCACAGATACGCAGTATTTT. Its translation is CATSDSRTASTDTQYF.

The rearrangement joins TRBV29-1 to TRBJ2-4, with 10 nucleotides matching TRBD1. The germline V gene encodes CDR1 SQVTM and CDR2 ANQGSEA. V lost 4 bases, J lost 10 bases, and 1 base stayed unmatched. The CDR3 contains 11 residues. The CDR3 DNA reads TGCAGCGTTGGGGACAGGGGTATTCAGTACTTC. Protein sequence: CSVGDRGIQYF.

V gene TRBV7-9 combines with J gene TRBJ1-4, with D possibly being TRBD1 (5 bases). Germline V gene lookup returns CDR1 SEHNR and CDR2 FQNEAQ (reference sequence). The germline V and J ends were trimmed by 5 bases and 8 bases, with 15 bases remaining between them. This CDR3 comprises 14 residues. The CDR3 sequence: CASSPIGPGEKLFF. CDR3 DNA: TGTGCCAGCAGCCCTATCGGTCCAGGGGAAAAACTGTTTTTT. The full variable domain, completed using reference TRBV7-9 and TRBJ1-4, is DTGVSQNPRHKITKRGQNVTFRCDPISEHNRLYWYRQTLGQGPEFLTYFQNEAQLEKSRLLSDRFSAERPKGSFSTLEIQRTEQGDSAMYLCASSPIGPGEKLFFGSGTQLSVL.

This clonotype has more than one count but fewer than ten. The CDR3 DNA is TGTGCCAGCAGTGAAATCCTAGCGGGGGACCAAGAGACCCAGTACTTC. The encoded protein is CASSEILAGDQETQYF. V usage is TRBV2 and J usage is TRBJ2-5; 10 nucleotides agree with TRBD2. Germline loops: CDR1 SNHLY, CDR2 FYNNEI. J was trimmed by 0 bases and V by 2 bases; bases with no gene match: 3. The length of the CDR3 is 16 residues.

This clonotype was seen repeatedly, ten times or more. V and J are TRBV12-3 or TRBV12-4 and TRBJ1-2; the D gene is possibly TRBD1 (6 bases). Trimming cost V 1 base and J 7 bases, with 10 bases left between them. The CDR3 totals 13 residues. The CDR3 bases are TGTGCCAGCAGTTTAGACAGCAGGGGTGGCTACACCTTC. As protein: CASSLDSRGGYTF.

This clonotype was recorded at least ten times. The V gene is TRBV9, the J gene TRBJ1-4; weak D call: TRBD1 (5 bases). V lost 4 bases and J lost 5, with 18 bases in between. The germline V gene encodes CDR1 SGDLS and CDR2 YYNGEE. This CDR3 comprises 16 residues. This CDR3 is CASSSSSGTGNEKLFF. The CDR3 nucleotides are TGTGCCAGCAGCTCATCATCCGGGACGGGGAATGAAAAACTGTTTTTT. Using reference TRBV9 and TRBJ1-4 for the parts outside the CDR3, the full variable domain is DSGVTQTPKHLITATGQRVTLRCSPRSGDLSVYWYQQSLDQGLQFLIQYYNGEERAKGNILERFSAQQFPDLHSELNLSSLELGDSALYFCASSSSSGTGNEKLFFGSGTQLSVL.

This clonotype was found many times. The genes are TRBV20-1 and TRBJ1-4, with D unclear. This CDR3 is built from 11 residues. V lost 3 bases and J lost 8, with 7 bases in between. Germline lookup yields CDR1 DFQATT and CDR2 SNEGSKA (reference sequence). CDR3 sequence reads: CSASGREKLFF. Here the CDR3 DNA reads TGCAGTGCTAGTGGGCGGGAAAAACTGTTTTTT.

In regard to this clonotype: The junction and the germline gene differ at one end; a read error may be behind it. The CDR3 loop reads CARSMRQGVTDTQYF. The CDR3 nucleotides are TGTGCCAGGAGCATGAGGCAGGGGGTGACAGATACGCAGTATTTT. The V gene is TRBV30, the J gene TRBJ2-3; 7 nucleotides line up with TRBD1. CDR1 GTSNPN and CDR2 SVGIG come from the germline V gene (reference sequence). The CDR3 runs to 15 residues.

There are many counts of this clonotype. The genes are TRBV7-8 and TRBJ1-6, with unresolved D. Trimming took off 3 bases at V and 8 bases at J, with 11 bases between the two ends. In germline, CDR1 is SGHVS, CDR2 FQNEAQ. The CDR3 totals 14 residues. Here the CDR3 reads CASSFAPLDSPLHF. The CDR3 nucleotides read TGTGCCAGCAGCTTTGCACCGCTCGATTCACCCCTCCACTTT.

This clonotype was counted at least ten times. This rearrangement joins TRBV19 to TRBJ2-5; 12 bases are shared with TRBD1. CDR3 length: 16 amino acids. The germline V gene encodes CDR1 LNHDA and CDR2 SQIVND (reference sequence). The ends lost 5 bases at V and 1 base at J; junction bases unmatched: 5. Here the CDR3 DNA reads TGTGCCAGTAGTCTCGGGACAGGGGGCGTCCAAGAGACCCAGTACTTC. Protein sequence: CASSLGTGGVQETQYF.

In this sample, this clonotype turned up a few times. The CDR3 region is CASSQDSGWNEQFF. In DNA, the CDR3 is TGTGCCAGCAGCCAAGATTCTGGCTGGAATGAGCAGTTCTTC. The chain employs TRBV14 and TRBJ2-1, with D uncertain. Germline loops: CDR1 SGHDN, CDR2 FVKESK. The CDR3 is made up of 14 amino acids. V dropped 0 bases and J dropped 7 bases, with 10 bases sitting between them.

As to this clonotype: This may come from a read error, since a much larger clone is one base off. V gene TRBV27 combines with J gene TRBJ1-2; 8 bases are shared with TRBD1. Germline V gives CDR1 MNHEY, CDR2 SMNVEV (reference sequence). This CDR3 is built from 15 residues. Unmatched junction bases numbered 12, after V lost 8 bases and J lost 4 bases. The CDR3 nucleotides are TGTGCCAGCGCCCCGGGACAGGCCGAAATCTATGGCTACACCTTC. Protein: CASAPGQAEIYGYTF.

This clonotype came up many times. V is TRBV20-1 and J is TRBJ2-2; tentatively, D is TRBD2 (6 bases). The CDR3 runs 13 residues. V gave up 5 bases and J gave up 8 bases, with 15 bases separating them. Germline V CDR1 and CDR2: DFQATT, SNEGSKA (reference sequence). CDR3: CSARGTFLGELFF. The CDR3 DNA reads TGCAGTGCTCGAGGGACTTTCTTGGGGGAGCTGTTTTTT.

This clonotype was recorded many times. The rearrangement uses TRBV6-6 and TRBJ2-7, with TRBD1 matching over 11 bases. This CDR3 region has 15 residues. The V segment lost 0 bases and the J segment 4 bases; nucleotides outside the gene matches: 2. Germline V gene data show CDR1 as MNHNY and CDR2 as SVGAGI (reference sequence). CDR3 DNA sequence: TGTGCCAGCAGTTACTCAGGACAGGGGGCATACGAGCAGTACTTC. It is translated as CASSYSGQGAYEQYF.

This clonotype has a handful of counts. The chain couples TRBV10-3 to TRBJ2-7; TRBD1 aligns across 9 bases. The V gene's germline CDR1 is ENHRY and CDR2 SYGVKD. This CDR3 contains 14 residues. The J segment lost 2 bases and the V segment lost 6 bases, leaving 5 bases of the junction unmatched. The CDR3 sequence: CAIRRGQGAYEQYF. CDR3 sequence (DNA): TGTGCCATCAGACGGGGACAGGGCGCCTACGAGCAGTACTTC.

Only a few counts were recorded for this clonotype. The rearrangement links TRBV7-9 to TRBJ2-7, with D perhaps TRBD1 (6 bases). This CDR3 comprises 14 residues. CDR1 and CDR2 from the germline V gene are SEHNR and FQNEAQ (reference sequence). With 5 bases removed from V and 2 bases from J, the gap between germline ends came to 13 bases. In DNA, the CDR3 is TGTGCCAGCAGCCACAGACAGGTTGCCTACGAGCAGTACTTC. This encodes CASSHRQVAYEQYF. Full variable domain (missing parts from reference TRBV7-9 and TRBJ2-7): DTGVSQNPRHKITKRGQNVTFRCDPISEHNRLYWYRQTLGQGPEFLTYFQNEAQLEKSRLLSDRFSAERPKGSFSTLEIQRTEQGDSAMYLCASSHRQVAYEQYFGPGTRLTVT.

This clonotype showed up many times. The chain couples TRBV15 to TRBJ2-5, with D unresolved. Germline V CDR1 and CDR2: LNHNV, YYDKDF (reference sequence). The CDR3 consists of 11 residues. Trimming took 5 bases from V and 3 from J, leaving 4 bases between them. In DNA, the CDR3 is TGTGCCACCAGCTTTAAAGAGACCCAGTACTTC. Translated: CATSFKETQYF.

The rearrangement joins TRBV5-1 to TRBJ2-7; D uncertain. The CDR3 length is 11 residues. Deletions cut 1 base from V and 5 bases from J, with 4 bases between. Germline values: CDR1 SGHRS, CDR2 YFSETQ. CDR3 sequence (DNA): TGCGCCAGCAGCTTGCGGAACGAGCAGTACTTC. Protein: CASSLRNEQYF.